A single T cell receptor beta chain is shown here with its context. The antigen is undetermined. This sample is part of a study of shared clonotypes between healthy human individuals. Study-wide results and limits: Estimated richness was generally greater in naive than memory subsets.

The CDR3 length is 14 residues. Germline CDR1 is SGHAT and CDR2 is FQNNGV. V was clipped by 3 bases and J by 2 bases, with 10 bases between them. Methods used by the authors: Junction-only immunoSEQ data arrived without quality scores, meaning filtering differed. Method: immunoSEQ multiplex PCR; TCRdb's copy keeps in-frame clones and lacks some. The V and J calls and clone size come from that table; D and trimming were worked out from the DNA. This sample has some 500,000 clones, with roughly 95% found just once. The chain employs TRBV11-2 and TRBJ1-1, with unresolved D. Sequencing was performed on naive CD4+ T cells sorted from blood. The subset was: CD45RA+ positively selected. The TCR comes from a woman aged 25 to 39 in good health. CDR3 nucleotides: TGTGCCAGCAGCTTCAGGACGGTAAACACTGAAGCTTTCTTT. Translating it yields CASSFRTVNTEAFF.